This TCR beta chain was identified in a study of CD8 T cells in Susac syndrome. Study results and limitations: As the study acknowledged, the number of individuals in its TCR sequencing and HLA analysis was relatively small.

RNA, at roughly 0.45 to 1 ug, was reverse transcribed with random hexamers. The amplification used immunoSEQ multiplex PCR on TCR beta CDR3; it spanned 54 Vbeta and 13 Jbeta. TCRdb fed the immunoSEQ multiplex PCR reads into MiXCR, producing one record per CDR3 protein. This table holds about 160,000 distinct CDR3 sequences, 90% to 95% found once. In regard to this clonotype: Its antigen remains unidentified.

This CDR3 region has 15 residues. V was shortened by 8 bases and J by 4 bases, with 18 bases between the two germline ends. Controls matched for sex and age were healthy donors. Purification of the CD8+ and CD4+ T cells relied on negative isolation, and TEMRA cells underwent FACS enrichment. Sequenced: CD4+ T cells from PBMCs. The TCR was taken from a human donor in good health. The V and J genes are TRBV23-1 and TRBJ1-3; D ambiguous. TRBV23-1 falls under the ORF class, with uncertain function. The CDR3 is CASGLQRHYGNTIYF. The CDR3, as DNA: TGCGCCAGCGGACTACAGAGACACTACGGAAACACCATATATTTT.